Listed below are T cell receptor beta chains from one sample, sequenced in a study of blood T cell repertoires in COVID-19. Data came from immunoSEQ multiplex PCR; TCRdb stores just in-frame clones and leaves some out. The sample contains approximately 130,000 clones, around four fifths of which appear only once. Sequencing input: PBMCs or T cells enriched from blood (not recorded which). The source of these receptors is a man aged 30-40 years who had recovered from COVID-19. The CDR3 runs from the conserved cysteine through the conserved F or W. Each record gives: clone size, D gene, J gene, V gene, CDR3 DNA, CDR3 protein. A D gene is named only where the DNA matches it firmly. Expanded clones are given a class, and other clones once, few, many or no size at all.

size: -; D: -; J: TRBJ2-7; V: TRBV7-9; DNA: TGTGCCAGCAGCCTTGACAGCCTTTCCTACGAGCAGTACTTC; CDR3: CASSLDSLSYEQYF
size: -; D: -; J: TRBJ1-3; V: TRBV12-3/TRBV12-4; DNA: TGTGCCACCTCCCCGTACTCTGGAAACACCATATATTTT; CDR3: CATSPYSGNTIYF
size: few; D: -; J: TRBJ1-2; V: TRBV10-2; DNA: TGCGCCAGCAGTGTGGGCGTGGGCAACTATGGCTACACCTTC; CDR3: CASSVGVGNYGYTF
size: -; D: TRBD1; J: TRBJ2-7; V: TRBV27; DNA: TGTGCCAGCAAACCGGGACAGGGTATTATAGAGCAGTACTTC; CDR3: CASKPGQGIIEQYF
size: -; D: -; J: TRBJ1-2; V: TRBV13; DNA: TGTGCCAGCAGCTTGGACAGACGTGGGAGTAACTATGGCTACACCTTC; CDR3: CASSLDRRGSNYGYTF
size: -; D: -; J: TRBJ2-2; V: TRBV19; DNA: TGTGCCAGTACCTCCTTAGTGGCCGGGGAGCTGTTTTTT; CDR3: CASTSLVAGELFF
size: -; D: -; J: TRBJ1-3; V: TRBV30; DNA: TGTGCCTGGGGGGTGGGGACAATCAGTGGAAACACCATATATTTT; CDR3: CAWGVGTISGNTIYF
size: -; D: TRBD2; J: TRBJ2-2; V: TRBV7-9; DNA: TGTGCCAGCAGCCCGACTAGCGGGGGGAACACCGGGGAGCTGTTTTTT; CDR3: CASSPTSGGNTGELFF
size: -; D: -; J: TRBJ1-1; V: TRBV29-1; DNA: TGCAGCGTTGAAAAGGGCAGGGCGGTCACTGAAGCTTTCTTT; CDR3: CSVEKGRAVTEAFF
size: -; D: TRBD1; J: TRBJ2-2; V: TRBV9; DNA: TGTGCCAGCAGTCCAGGGGGCGCGTCCGGGGAGCTGTTTTTT; CDR3: CASSPGGASGELFF
size: -; D: TRBD1; J: TRBJ2-1; V: TRBV5-1; DNA: TGCGCCAGCAGCGCTGAACCCGCGGGACAGGGAAATGAGCAGTTCTTC; CDR3: CASSAEPAGQGNEQFF